This T cell receptor beta chain was captured by sequencing in a study of blood T cell repertoires in COVID-19. In the original workflow: Cell counts per sample came from amplifying reference gene primers. Clones were read by immunoSEQ multiplex PCR, and TCRdb kept only the in-frame ones, dropping some. V, J and clone size derive from that table, while D and trimming were established from the DNA sequence. The sample shows some 520,000 clones, 89% of them seen only once. V lost 1 base to trimming and J lost 0 bases, with 9 bases between them. This CDR3 is 16 amino acids long. Per the germline V gene, CDR1 is LNHDA and CDR2 is SQIVND (reference sequence). Seattle patients were enrolled during active infection and followed longitudinally. This clone turned up a few times.

The chain employs TRBV19 and TRBJ1-4, with D hard to call. This TCR came from a man in his late teens or twenties with COVID-19, enrolled during active disease. Input material: peripheral blood. The CDR3: CASSIVIYPTNEKLFF. For the CDR3, the DNA is TGTGCCAGTAGTATAGTGATCTATCCAACTAATGAAAAACTGTTTTTT.